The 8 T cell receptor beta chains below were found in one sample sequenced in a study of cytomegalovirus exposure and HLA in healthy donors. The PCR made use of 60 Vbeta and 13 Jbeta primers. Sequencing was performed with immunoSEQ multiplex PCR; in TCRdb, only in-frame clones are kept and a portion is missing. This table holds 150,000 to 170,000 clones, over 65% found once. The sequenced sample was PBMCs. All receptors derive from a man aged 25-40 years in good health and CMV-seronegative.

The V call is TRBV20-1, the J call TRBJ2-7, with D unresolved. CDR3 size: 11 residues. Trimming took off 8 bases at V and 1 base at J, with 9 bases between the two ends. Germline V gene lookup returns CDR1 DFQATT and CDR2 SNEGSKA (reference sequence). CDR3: CSSEESYEQYF. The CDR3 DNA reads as TGCAGTTCCGAGGAATCCTACGAGCAGTACTTC.

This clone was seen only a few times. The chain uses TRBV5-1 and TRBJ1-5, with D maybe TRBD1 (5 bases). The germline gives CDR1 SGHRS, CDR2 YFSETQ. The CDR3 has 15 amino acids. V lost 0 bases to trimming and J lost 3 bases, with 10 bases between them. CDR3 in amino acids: CASSLAGGANQPQHF. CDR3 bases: TGCGCCAGCAGCTTGGCCGGAGGGGCCAATCAGCCCCAGCATTTT.

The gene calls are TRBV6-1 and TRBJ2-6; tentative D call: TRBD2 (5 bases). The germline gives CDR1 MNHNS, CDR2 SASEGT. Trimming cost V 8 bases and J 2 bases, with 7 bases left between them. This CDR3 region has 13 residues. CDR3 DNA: TGTGCCAGCGGGGAGCCTGGGGCCAACGTCCTGACTTTC. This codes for CASGEPGANVLTF.

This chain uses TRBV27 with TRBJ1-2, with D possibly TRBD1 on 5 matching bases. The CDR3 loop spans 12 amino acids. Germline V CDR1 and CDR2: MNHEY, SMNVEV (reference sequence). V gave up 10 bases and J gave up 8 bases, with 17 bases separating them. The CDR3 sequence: CATRGADGGYTF. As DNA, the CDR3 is TGTGCCACCCGTGGGGCAGATGGAGGCTACACCTTC.

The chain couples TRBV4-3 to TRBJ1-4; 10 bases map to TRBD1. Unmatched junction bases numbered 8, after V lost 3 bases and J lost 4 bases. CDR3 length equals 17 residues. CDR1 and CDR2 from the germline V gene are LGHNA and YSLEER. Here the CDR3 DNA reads TGCGCCAGCAGCCATCCCGGGACAGGGGCTTTTAATGAAAAACTGTTTTTT. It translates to CASSHPGTGAFNEKLFF.

The CDR3 sequence: CASSPGTGGTNYGYTF. The CDR3 DNA is TGTGCCAGCTCACCAGGGACAGGGGGGACTAACTATGGCTACACCTTC. The J gene is TRBJ1-2, the V gene TRBV18; the match to TRBD1 covers 11 bases. V lost 2 bases to trimming and J lost 0 bases; unmatched junction nucleotides: 2. The CDR3 runs 16 residues. The germline gives CDR1 KGHSH, CDR2 LQKENI.

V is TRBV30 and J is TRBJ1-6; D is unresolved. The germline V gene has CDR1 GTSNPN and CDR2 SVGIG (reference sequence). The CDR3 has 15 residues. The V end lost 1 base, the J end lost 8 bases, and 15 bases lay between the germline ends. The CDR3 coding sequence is TGTGCCTGGAGTGCGGATGGAGGAAGGGATTCACCCCTCCACTTT. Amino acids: CAWSADGGRDSPLHF.

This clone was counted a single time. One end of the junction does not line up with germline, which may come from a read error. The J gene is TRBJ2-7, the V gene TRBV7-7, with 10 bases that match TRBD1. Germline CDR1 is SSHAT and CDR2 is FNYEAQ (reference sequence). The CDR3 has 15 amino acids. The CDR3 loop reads CASSFPTGGSREQYF. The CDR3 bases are TGTGCTAGCAGCTTTCCGACAGGGGGCTCTAGGGAGCAGTACTTC.